What follows is one TCR beta chain and its context. Authors' data handling: Reference gene primer amplification gave estimated nucleated cell counts. Data came from immunoSEQ multiplex PCR; TCRdb stores just in-frame clones and leaves some out. The V and J calls and clone size come from that table; D and trimming were worked out from the DNA. The table shows a few hundred thousand clones, with approximately 90% occurring only once. The source of the sample is a study of blood T cell repertoires in COVID-19. Adults between roughly 18 and 89 years of age took part from 20 to 25 US areas. Researchers sorted participants into cohorts using their self-reported clinical history. V was clipped by 3 bases and J by 4 bases; unmatched bases: 2. This CDR3 is 14 amino acids long. CDR1 is WSHSY, CDR2 SAAADI, per germline.

The sequenced material came from PBMCs or T cells enriched from blood (not recorded which). The chain is built from TRBV10-2 and TRBJ1-5, with TRBD1 identical over 8 bases. The source is a woman in her late teens or twenties in a cohort exposed to, infected with or recovered from COVID-19 (not recorded which). The CDR3 loop is CASSDRTGNQPQHF. CDR3 nucleotides: TGCGCCAGCAGTGATAGGACAGGGAATCAGCCCCAGCATTTT.